This note documents a single TCR beta chain sequence. This sample was included in a study of cytomegalovirus exposure and HLA in healthy donors. Nominally healthy donors were sampled, though unrecorded immune exposures were likely. It was with 60 Vbeta and 13 Jbeta primers that the PCR ran. Original methodology: As a later analysis found, there were around 86 million unique TCR beta chains, of which roughly 11 million were shared. Produced via immunoSEQ multiplex PCR; TCRdb's table is partial and in-frame only. The V and J calls and clone size come from that table; D and trimming were worked out from the DNA. The sample has some 110,000 clones; 70% are singletons. Trimming shortened V by 4 bases and J by 0 bases, and 14 bases separated the two germline ends. CDR1 and CDR2 from the germline V gene are SGDLS and YYNGEE. The CDR3 runs to 16 residues.

This chain joins TRBV9 and TRBJ2-4; the D gene is possibly TRBD2 (6 bases). This sequence originates from a man aged 30 to 39 in good health and CMV-seropositive. What was sequenced was PBMCs. Here the CDR3 reads CASSPGTGLAKNIQYF. The CDR3 DNA is TGTGCCAGCAGCCCCGGGACTGGACTAGCCAAAAACATTCAGTACTTC.